A single sample gave rise to the 12 T cell receptor beta chains below, sequenced in a study of a mutant IDH1 vaccine in newly diagnosed glioma. No antigen has been assigned to these receptors. The sample's time point: week 23, last vaccination. Doses consisted of 300 ug of mutant IDH1 20-mer peptide each, paired with topical imiquimod. Sequenced by immunoSEQ multiplex PCR; TCRdb stores in-frame clones only, minus some. The sample yields 50,000 to 70,000 clones, roughly 81% seen once. The source was PBMCs, collected from a glioma patient whose treatment included an IDH1 peptide vaccine. The receptors derive from a middle-aged woman with glioma. Some clones in this sample may be carry-over from other donors' samples.

DNA for the CDR3: TGCGCCAGCAGGTCAGACGACGGGTATAGCAATCAGCCCCAGCATTTT. Its protein is CASRSDDGYSNQPQHF. This sequence joins TRBV10-2 and TRBJ1-5; no reliable D call. The V end lost 6 bases, the J end lost 0 bases, and 15 bases lay between the germline ends. CDR1 and CDR2 (germline): WSHSY, SAAADI. The CDR3 is 16 residues long.

The chain combines TRBV9 with TRBJ2-3; D is undetermined. The CDR3 is 15 amino acids. V was clipped by 0 bases and J by 0 bases, with 8 bases between them. The germline CDR1 and CDR2 sequences are SGDLS and YYNGEE. The CDR3 DNA follows: TGTGCCAGCAGCGTAGGTTCGGTTAGCACAGATACGCAGTATTTT. It translates to CASSVGSVSTDTQYF.

The CDR3 loop is CASSLETGMHQPQHF. CDR3 in DNA: TGTGCCAGTTCCCTAGAGACAGGGATGCATCAGCCCCAGCATTTT. The rearrangement joins TRBV6-1 to TRBJ1-5, with 7 bases aligning to TRBD1. The CDR3 loop spans 15 amino acids. V lost 9 bases to trimming and J lost 5 bases; unmatched junction nucleotides: 13. The germline V gene has CDR1 MNHNS and CDR2 SASEGT.

This chain uses TRBV5-1 with TRBJ2-7, with 14 nucleotides matching TRBD2. The CDR3 extends over 15 amino acids. Germline lookup yields CDR1 SGHRS and CDR2 YFSETQ. J gave up 7 bases and V 4 bases, and 7 bases lay outside the gene matches. The CDR3 region is CASSPGLAGVLEQYF. For the CDR3, the DNA is TGCGCCAGCAGCCCGGGACTAGCGGGGGTGTTGGAGCAGTACTTC.

The gene calls are TRBV7-9 and TRBJ2-1, with D possibly being TRBD1 (6 bases). V was clipped by 4 bases and J by 7 bases, with 8 bases between them. Germline values: CDR1 SEHNR, CDR2 FQNEAQ (reference sequence). The CDR3 is 12 amino acids. Written as DNA, the CDR3 is TGTGCCAGCAGCTATCAGGGGAATGAGCAGTTCTTC. It is translated as CASSYQGNEQFF.

This clone has a handful of counts. The chain links TRBV19 to TRBJ1-1, with 10 bases aligning to TRBD1. The trim removed 10 bases at V and 6 bases at J, leaving 14 bases unmatched. Germline values: CDR1 LNHDA, CDR2 SQIVND (reference sequence). The CDR3 sequence is 15 residues long. The DNA for the CDR3 is TGTGCCACCCATCTGGGACAGGGGAGGGTCGCTGAAGCTTTCTTT. This encodes CATHLGQGRVAEAFF.

This clone was recorded once. This chain uses TRBV30 with TRBJ1-2; TRBD1 aligns across 7 bases. CDR3 size: 13 residues. The germline V gene has CDR1 GTSNPN and CDR2 SVGIG (reference sequence). Trimming took 3 bases from V and 6 from J; bases not matched to a gene: 7. In DNA, the CDR3 is TGTGCCTGGAGAGGAACAGGGGTAGATGGCTACACCTTC. Its protein is CAWRGTGVDGYTF.

J is TRBJ2-7 and V is TRBV5-8; no definite D call. CDR3 length equals 13 residues. V was pared by 0 bases and J by 0 bases, with 4 bases between. Germline V gene sequence: CDR1 SGHTS, CDR2 YDEGEE. CDR3 sequence: CASSLDTSYEQYF. The CDR3 DNA follows: TGTGCCAGCAGCTTGGACACCTCCTACGAGCAGTACTTC.

V is TRBV2 and J is TRBJ2-5; 10 positions match TRBD1. V trimming: 8 bases; J trimming: 0 bases; junction bases outside the gene matches: 6. Looked up from germline, CDR1 is SNHLY and CDR2 is FYNNEI. The CDR3 consists of 15 residues. CDR3 DNA: TGTGCCAGCCCGACAGGGGGCGGGTACCAAGAGACCCAGTACTTC. Its translation is CASPTGGGYQETQYF.

The chain carries TRBV30 and TRBJ1-3, with no clear D. Trimming shortened V by 3 bases and J by 0 bases, and 12 bases separated the two germline ends. CDR3 length equals 15 residues. CDR1 and CDR2 (germline): GTSNPN, SVGIG (reference sequence). CDR3 sequence: CAWSFGRASGNTIYF. CDR3 coding DNA: TGTGCCTGGAGCTTCGGACGGGCCTCTGGAAACACCATATATTTT.

The rearrangement uses TRBV6-1 and TRBJ2-7, with a tentative D call TRBD1 (5 bases). The V end lost 0 bases, the J end lost 3 bases, and 6 bases lay between the germline ends. The CDR3 runs 13 residues. In germline, CDR1 is MNHNS, CDR2 SASEGT. CDR3 nucleotides: TGTGCCAGCAGTGAAGCTAGGGGCTACGAGCAGTACTTC. The encoded protein is CASSEARGYEQYF.

The CDR3 is CASSLGGGGPSGANVLTF. CDR3 DNA: TGTGCCAGCAGCTTAGGGGGCGGCGGTCCCTCTGGGGCCAACGTCCTGACTTTC. V is TRBV5-6 and J is TRBJ2-6; 7 bases align to TRBD1. The CDR3 totals 18 residues. V was clipped by 2 bases and J by 0 bases; unmatched bases: 8. Germline CDR1 SGHDT, CDR2 YYEEEE. The full variable domain, its missing parts supplied by reference TRBV5-6 and TRBJ2-6, is DAGVTQSPTHLIKTRGQQVTLRCSPKSGHDTVSWYQQALGQGPQFIFQYYEEEERQRGNFPDRFSGHQFPNYSSELNVNALLLGDSALYLCASSLGGGGPSGANVLTFGAGSRLTVL.